A selection of T cell receptor beta chains follows, all from one sample in a study of technical replicates of blood from a few donors. TCRdb's table, derived via immunoSEQ multiplex PCR, lists solely in-frame clones and lacks some. The data show about 81,000 clones, roughly 96% seen once. The sequenced sample consisted of T cells isolated from PBMCs. These receptors all come from a human donor in good health. Each CDR3 is given with its conserved first and last residue. The D gene is left open where the match is weak. Rows may omit the clone size; those that give it use once, few, many or a size class.

v_call	clone_size	d_call	j_call	cdr3_aa	cdr3_nt
TRBV5-4	.	.	TRBJ2-3	CASSFGESDTQYF	TGTGCCAGCAGCTTCGGGGAATCAGATACGCAGTATTTT
TRBV12-2	.	.	TRBJ1-2	CASRSRGRVPRGYTF	TGTGCAAGTCGCTCCAGGGGGCGCGTCCCCCGAGGCTACACCTTC
TRBV5-5	.	.	TRBJ1-5	CASSSLGTSNQPQHF	TGTGCCAGCAGCTCTCTTGGCACTAGCAATCAGCCCCAGCATTTT
TRBV6-1	.	.	TRBJ2-3	CASSEQGPDTQYF	TGTGCCAGCAGTGAACAGGGGCCCGATACGCAGTATTTT
TRBV4-1	.	.	TRBJ1-2	CASSQEEQDYGYTF	TGCGCCAGCAGCCAAGAAGAGCAGGACTATGGCTACACCTTC
TRBV18	.	.	TRBJ2-3	CASSLDVVGATDTQYF	TGTGCCAGCTCACTCGATGTTGTGGGAGCCACAGATACGCAGTATTTT
TRBV18	.	TRBD2	TRBJ2-2	CASSQKFGGNANTGELFF	TGTGCCAGCTCCCAGAAATTCGGGGGGAACGCGAACACCGGGGAGCTGTTTTTT
TRBV5-1	.	.	TRBJ1-3	CASSPVRGNSGNTIYF	TGCGCCAGCAGCCCGGTCAGAGGGAACTCTGGAAACACCATATATTTT
TRBV11-2	.	.	TRBJ1-1	CASSLMGSYYTEAFF	TGTGCCAGCAGCTTAATGGGCAGCTACTACACTGAAGCTTTCTTT
TRBV5-4	.	.	TRBJ2-7	CASSSWEAAYYEQYF	TGTGCCAGCAGCTCCTGGGAGGCGGCGTACTACGAGCAGTACTTC
TRBV2	once	.	TRBJ1-5	CASMGEGNQPQHF	TGTGCCAGCATGGGGGAGGGCAATCAGCCCCAGCATTTT
TRBV5-4	.	TRBD1	TRBJ2-7	CASSLHGTVSSYEQYF	TGTGCCAGCAGCTTACATGGGACAGTTTCCTCCTACGAGCAGTACTTC
TRBV11-3	.	TRBD2	TRBJ2-1	CASSRTSGRAYEQFF	TGTGCCAGCAGTAGGACTAGCGGGAGGGCCTACGAGCAGTTCTTC
TRBV9	.	.	TRBJ1-2	CASSVDGVYGYTF	TGTGCCAGCAGCGTTGACGGGGTCTATGGCTACACCTTC
TRBV25-1	.	.	TRBJ1-2	CASSEAGTPGDYGYTF	TGTGCCAGCAGTGAAGCAGGGACCCCGGGGGACTATGGCTACACCTTC
TRBV10-1	.	TRBD2	TRBJ2-3	CASSIRSGGSTDTQYF	TGCGCCAGCAGTATTCGTAGCGGGGGGTCCACAGATACGCAGTATTTT
TRBV27	.	.	TRBJ2-7	CASTRVGAYEQYF	TGTGCCAGCACTCGGGTAGGGGCCTACGAGCAGTACTTC
TRBV9	.	.	TRBJ2-2	CASSTEIRRGTGELFF	TGTGCCAGCAGCACCGAGATCCGGCGCGGCACCGGGGAGCTGTTTTTT
TRBV5-1	.	.	TRBJ2-3	CASSLAGGTDTQYF	TGCGCCAGCAGCTTGGCGGGGGGCACAGATACGCAGTATTTT
TRBV7-9	.	.	TRBJ2-4	CASSLGSPAKNIQYF	TGTGCCAGCAGCTTAGGTAGCCCAGCCAAAAACATTCAGTACTTC
TRBV9	.	.	TRBJ2-2	CASSPGLLTGELFF	TGTGCCAGCAGCCCCGGACTTCTCACCGGGGAGCTGTTTTTT
TRBV5-1	.	TRBD1	TRBJ1-3	CASSFGTAVSGNTIYF	TGCGCCAGCAGCTTTGGGACAGCAGTTTCTGGAAACACCATATATTTT
TRBV28	.	TRBD1	TRBJ2-5	CASSRLTGGVETQYF	TGTGCCAGCAGTCGCCTAACAGGGGGCGTAGAGACCCAGTACTTC
TRBV27	.	TRBD1	TRBJ2-2	CASSLGQGAAGELFF	TGTGCCAGCAGCCTCGGACAGGGGGCAGCCGGGGAGCTGTTTTTT
TRBV6-1	.	TRBD2	TRBJ2-1	CASMTAGTYNEQFF	TGTGCCAGCATGACAGCGGGGACCTACAATGAGCAGTTCTTC
TRBV6-5	.	.	TRBJ1-1	CASYLSPRGRAFF	TGTGCCAGCTATCTAAGCCCCAGGGGAAGAGCTTTCTTT
TRBV7-9	.	.	TRBJ2-7	CASSHTPGNIRYEQYF	TGTGCCAGCAGCCATACTCCAGGGAACATTAGATACGAGCAGTACTTC
TRBV4-1	.	TRBD1	TRBJ1-1	CASSQGTGDTEAFF	TGCGCCAGCAGCCAAGGGACAGGGGACACTGAAGCTTTCTTT
TRBV14	.	.	TRBJ2-7	CASSQRLGGPPFSYEQYF	TGTGCCAGCAGCCAGCGCTTGGGAGGTCCGCCATTCTCCTACGAGCAGTACTTC
TRBV5-1	.	.	TRBJ2-1	CASSLDHGNYNEQFF	TGCGCCAGCAGCTTGGATCACGGGAACTACAATGAGCAGTTCTTC
TRBV28	.	.	TRBJ2-1	CASYAYYNEQFF	TGTGCCAGCTACGCCTACTACAATGAGCAGTTCTTC
TRBV4-1	.	TRBD1	TRBJ1-2	CASSQVGFGTGLNGYTF	TGCGCCAGCAGCCAAGTGGGGTTCGGGACAGGGTTGAATGGCTACACCTTC
TRBV5-1	.	TRBD2	TRBJ2-7	CASSLGTSGGNEQYF	TGCGCCAGCAGCTTGGGGACTAGCGGAGGAAACGAGCAGTACTTC